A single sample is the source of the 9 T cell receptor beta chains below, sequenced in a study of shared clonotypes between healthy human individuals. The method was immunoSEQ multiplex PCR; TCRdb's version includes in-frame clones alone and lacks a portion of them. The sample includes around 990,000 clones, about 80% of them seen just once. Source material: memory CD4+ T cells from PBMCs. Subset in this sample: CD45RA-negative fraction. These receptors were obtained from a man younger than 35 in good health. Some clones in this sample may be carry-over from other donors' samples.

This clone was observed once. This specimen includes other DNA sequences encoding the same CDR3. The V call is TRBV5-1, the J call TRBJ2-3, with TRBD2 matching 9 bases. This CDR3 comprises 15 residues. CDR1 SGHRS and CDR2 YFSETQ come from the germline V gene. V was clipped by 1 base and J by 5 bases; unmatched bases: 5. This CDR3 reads CASSLRGLAGDTQYF. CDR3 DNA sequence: TGCGCCAGCAGCTTGAGGGGACTAGCAGGAGATACGCAGTATTTT.

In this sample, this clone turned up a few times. The CDR3 bases are TGTGCCAGCAGCCGACAGGGCCCGAGCTCCTACGAGCAGTACTTC. It codes for CASSRQGPSSYEQYF. The chain has TRBV6-5 and TRBJ2-7; 7 bases match TRBD1. There are 15 residues in the CDR3. Per germline, CDR1 MNHEY and CDR2 SVGAGI. V shed 6 bases and J 0 bases; nucleotides not matched to a gene: 8.

CDR3 in amino acids: CASRLAGETQYF. The CDR3, as DNA: TGTGCCAGCAGACTAGCGGGAGAGACCCAGTACTTC. The chain is built from TRBV28 and TRBJ2-5; 9 bases agree with TRBD2. The CDR3 contains 12 residues. CDR1 and CDR2 from the germline V gene are MDHEN and SYDVKM. V dropped 6 bases and J dropped 4; count of bases not matched to a gene: 0.

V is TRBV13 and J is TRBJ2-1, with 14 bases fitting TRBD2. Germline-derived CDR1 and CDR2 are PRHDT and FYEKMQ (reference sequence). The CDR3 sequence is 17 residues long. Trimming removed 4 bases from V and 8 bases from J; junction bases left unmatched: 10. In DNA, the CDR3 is TGTGCCAGCAGCTCCTCCTCGGGACTAGCGGGAGTCCATGAGCAGTTCTTC. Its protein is CASSSSSGLAGVHEQFF. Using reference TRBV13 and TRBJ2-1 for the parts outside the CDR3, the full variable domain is AAGVIQSPRHLIKEKRETATLKCYPIPRHDTVYWYQQGPGQDPQFLISFYEKMQSDKGSIPDRFSAQQFSDYHSELNMSSLELGDSALYFCASSSSSGLAGVHEQFFGPGTRLTVL.

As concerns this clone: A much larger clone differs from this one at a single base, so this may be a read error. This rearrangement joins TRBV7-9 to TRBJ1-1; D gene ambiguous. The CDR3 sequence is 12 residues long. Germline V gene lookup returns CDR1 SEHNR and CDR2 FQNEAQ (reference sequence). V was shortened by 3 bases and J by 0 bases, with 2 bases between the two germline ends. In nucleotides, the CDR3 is TGTGCCAGCAGCTTTATGAACACTGAAGCTTTCTTT. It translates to CASSFMNTEAFF.

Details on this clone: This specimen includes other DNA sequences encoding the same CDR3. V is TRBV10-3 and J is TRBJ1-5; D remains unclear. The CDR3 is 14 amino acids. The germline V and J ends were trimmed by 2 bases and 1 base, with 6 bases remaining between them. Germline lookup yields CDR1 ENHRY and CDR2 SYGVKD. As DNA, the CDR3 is TGTGCCATCAGTGAGGGCCTGAGCAATCAGCCCCAGCATTTT. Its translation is CAISEGLSNQPQHF.

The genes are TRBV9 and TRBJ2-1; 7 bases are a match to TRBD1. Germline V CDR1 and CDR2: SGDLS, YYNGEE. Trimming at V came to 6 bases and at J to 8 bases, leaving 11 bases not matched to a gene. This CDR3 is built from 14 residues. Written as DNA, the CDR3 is TGTGCCAGCACCTCCGGGACAGCCGGCTATGAGCAGTTCTTC. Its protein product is CASTSGTAGYEQFF.

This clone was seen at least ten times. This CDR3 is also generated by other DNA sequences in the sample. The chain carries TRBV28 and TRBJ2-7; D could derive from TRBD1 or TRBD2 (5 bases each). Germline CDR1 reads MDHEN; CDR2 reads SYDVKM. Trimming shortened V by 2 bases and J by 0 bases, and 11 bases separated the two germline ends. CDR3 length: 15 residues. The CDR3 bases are TGTGCCAGCAGTTTACGGGGCAGTACCTCCTACGAGCAGTACTTC. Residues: CASSLRGSTSYEQYF.

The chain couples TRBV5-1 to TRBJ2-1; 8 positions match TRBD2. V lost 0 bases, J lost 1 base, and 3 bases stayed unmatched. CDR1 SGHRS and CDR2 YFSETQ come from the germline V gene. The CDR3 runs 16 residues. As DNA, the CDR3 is TGCGCCAGCAGCTTGGATGGCGGGGGGTCCTACAATGAGCAGTTCTTC. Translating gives CASSLDGGGSYNEQFF. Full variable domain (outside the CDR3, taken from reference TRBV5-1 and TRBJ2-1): KAGVTQTPRYLIKTRGQQVTLSCSPISGHRSVSWYQQTPGQGLQFLFEYFSETQRNKGNFPGRFSGRQFSNSRSEMNVSTLELGDSALYLCASSLDGGGSYNEQFFGPGTRLTVL.